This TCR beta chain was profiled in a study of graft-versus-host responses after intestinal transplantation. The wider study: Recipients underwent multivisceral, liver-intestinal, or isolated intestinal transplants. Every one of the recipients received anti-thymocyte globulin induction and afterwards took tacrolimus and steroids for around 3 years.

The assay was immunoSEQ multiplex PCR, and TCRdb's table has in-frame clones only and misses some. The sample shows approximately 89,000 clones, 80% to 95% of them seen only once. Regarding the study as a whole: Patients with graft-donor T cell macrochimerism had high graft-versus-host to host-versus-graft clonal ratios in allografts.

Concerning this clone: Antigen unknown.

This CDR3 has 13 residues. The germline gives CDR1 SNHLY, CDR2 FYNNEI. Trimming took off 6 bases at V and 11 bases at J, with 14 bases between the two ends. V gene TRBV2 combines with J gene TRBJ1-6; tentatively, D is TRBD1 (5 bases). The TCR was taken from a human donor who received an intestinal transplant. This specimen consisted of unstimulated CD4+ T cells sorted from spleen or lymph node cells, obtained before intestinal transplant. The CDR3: CASSVRGGPPLHF. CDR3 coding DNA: TGTGCCAGCAGCGTTCGCGGGGGACCACCCCTCCACTTT.